These T cell receptor beta chains were read from a single sample in a study of regulatory T cells in long-lasting Graves disease. TCRdb processed the multiplex PCR reads anew with MiXCR; each CDR3 protein has one entry. The table shows roughly 500,000 distinct CDR3 sequences, with around a fifth occurring only once. The sequencing used peripheral blood mononuclear cells (PBMCs), collected when the disease was refractory, from a patient treated with antithyroid drugs. The receptors come from a female donor with Graves disease. CDR3s include the opening cysteine and the closing phenylalanine or tryptophan. Fields, in order: clone size, V gene, D gene, J gene, CDR3 DNA, CDR3 protein. The D gene is left open where the match is weak. Some rows have no size entry. The others give once, few or many, or a class for an expanded clone.

abundance: many
v_gene: TRBV11-2
d_gene: -
j_gene: TRBJ2-5
CDR3nt: TGTGCCAGCAGCTTCTTTGCCCCCATGAAGCGAGAGACCCAGTACTTC
CDR3aa: CASSFFAPMKRETQYF

abundance: many
v_gene: TRBV2
d_gene: TRBD1
j_gene: TRBJ1-5
CDR3nt: TGTGCCAGCAGTTTACCCATACAGGGGGCCGGCAATCAGCCCCAGCATTTT
CDR3aa: CASSLPIQGAGNQPQHF

abundance: many
v_gene: TRBV12-3/TRBV12-4
d_gene: TRBD1
j_gene: TRBJ1-1
CDR3nt: TGTGCCAGCAGTTCCGACTCCCGGACAGGGGGCGAAAGACTGTCCACTGAAGCTTTCTTT
CDR3aa: CASSSDSRTGGERLSTEAFF

abundance: -
v_gene: TRBV10-3
d_gene: TRBD2
j_gene: TRBJ2-7
CDR3nt: TGTGCCATCAGTGACACCGGGACTAGCTGGAACGAGCAGTACTTC
CDR3aa: CAISDTGTSWNEQYF

abundance: many
v_gene: TRBV12-3/TRBV12-4
d_gene: -
j_gene: TRBJ1-1
CDR3nt: TGTGCCAGCAGATGGACCTCAGCCGACACTGAAGCTTTCTTT
CDR3aa: CASRWTSADTEAFF

abundance: -
v_gene: TRBV6-4
d_gene: TRBD1
j_gene: TRBJ2-7
CDR3nt: TGTGCCAGCAGTTTCCCAGGGGGCTATATTAACGAGCAGTACTTC
CDR3aa: CASSFPGGYINEQYF

abundance: -
v_gene: TRBV6-2/TRBV6-3
d_gene: -
j_gene: TRBJ2-7
CDR3nt: TGTGCCAGCAGTTACTCGGAATCCTACGAGCAGTACTTC
CDR3aa: CASSYSESYEQYF

abundance: many
v_gene: TRBV6-1
d_gene: -
j_gene: TRBJ2-4
CDR3nt: TGTGCCAGCAGATCCTTCGACGGGGGGCTAGCCAAAAACATTCAGTACTTC
CDR3aa: CASRSFDGGLAKNIQYF

abundance: -
v_gene: TRBV13
d_gene: TRBD1
j_gene: TRBJ2-7
CDR3nt: TGTGCCAGCAGCATGCTACAGGGGGCCGGGGCGTACGAGCAGTACTTC
CDR3aa: CASSMLQGAGAYEQYF

abundance: -
v_gene: TRBV10-3
d_gene: TRBD2
j_gene: TRBJ2-1
CDR3nt: TGTGCCATCAGTGAAACGACTAGCGGGCGCGAGCAGTTCTTC
CDR3aa: CAISETTSGREQFF

abundance: -
v_gene: TRBV27
d_gene: -
j_gene: TRBJ2-7
CDR3nt: TGTGCCAGCAGTTTAACAGCCACACTCGGCGAGCAGTACTTC
CDR3aa: CASSLTATLGEQYF

abundance: many
v_gene: TRBV28
d_gene: -
j_gene: TRBJ1-5
CDR3nt: TGTGCCAGCAGTTTATCTCCAGCACAGCCCCAGCATTTT
CDR3aa: CASSLSPAQPQHF

abundance: many
v_gene: TRBV28
d_gene: -
j_gene: TRBJ1-1
CDR3nt: TGTGCCAGCAGTTTTGGGGGGACCAACACTGAAGCTTTCTTT
CDR3aa: CASSFGGTNTEAFF

abundance: few
v_gene: TRBV12-3/TRBV12-4
d_gene: TRBD2
j_gene: TRBJ2-2
CDR3nt: TGTGCCAGCCTTAGAACTAGCGGGAGTTTGGCCGGGGAGCTGTTTTTT
CDR3aa: CASLRTSGSLAGELFF

abundance: many
v_gene: TRBV28
d_gene: TRBD1
j_gene: TRBJ2-5
CDR3nt: TGTGCCAGCAGTTTCCCGGACAGGGGGCGAGAGACCCAGTACTTC
CDR3aa: CASSFPDRGRETQYF

abundance: -
v_gene: TRBV12-3/TRBV12-4
d_gene: -
j_gene: TRBJ2-2
CDR3nt: TGTGCCAGCAGCCCAGGACAGTCGAACACCGGGGAGCTGTTTTTT
CDR3aa: CASSPGQSNTGELFF

abundance: few
v_gene: TRBV10-3
d_gene: -
j_gene: TRBJ1-5
CDR3nt: TGTGCCATCAGACCCTCGACAGAAAGCAATCAGCCCCAGCATTTT
CDR3aa: CAIRPSTESNQPQHF

abundance: many
v_gene: TRBV7-6
d_gene: TRBD1
j_gene: TRBJ1-1
CDR3nt: TGTGCCAGCAGCTTACCGGACAGGGGTGAAGCTTTCTTT
CDR3aa: CASSLPDRGEAFF

abundance: few
v_gene: TRBV5-1
d_gene: -
j_gene: TRBJ2-2
CDR3nt: TGCGCCAGCAAGACTAGCAGGGGCACCGGGGAGCTGTTTTTT
CDR3aa: CASKTSRGTGELFF

abundance: many
v_gene: TRBV28
d_gene: -
j_gene: TRBJ2-7
CDR3nt: TGTGCGCTTTCCCGGGACAATGGCGAGCAGTACTTC
CDR3aa: CALSRDNGEQYF

abundance: many
v_gene: TRBV7-9
d_gene: TRBD2
j_gene: TRBJ2-5
CDR3nt: TGTGCCAGCAGCTTAATCACGGGAGGGCGGGAGACCCAGTACTTC
CDR3aa: CASSLITGGRETQYF

abundance: -
v_gene: TRBV28
d_gene: TRBD1
j_gene: TRBJ1-2
CDR3nt: TGTGCCAGCGCGGAAACCGGGACAGGGGTCGGCTACACCTTC
CDR3aa: CASAETGTGVGYTF

abundance: few
v_gene: TRBV5-1
d_gene: -
j_gene: TRBJ1-2
CDR3nt: TGCGCCAGCAGCTTGGTCTTCGGGGGTGACTATGGCTACACCTTC
CDR3aa: CASSLVFGGDYGYTF

abundance: many
v_gene: TRBV30
d_gene: -
j_gene: TRBJ2-4
CDR3nt: TGTGCCTGGAGGGGGGTTAGTTGGGCCAAAAACATTCAGTACTTC
CDR3aa: CAWRGVSWAKNIQYF

abundance: many
v_gene: TRBV28
d_gene: -
j_gene: TRBJ2-7
CDR3nt: TGTGCCAGCAGTCCTTTAACGACGGCGTTCTCCTACGAGCAGTACTTC
CDR3aa: CASSPLTTAFSYEQYF

abundance: -
v_gene: TRBV6-1
d_gene: TRBD1
j_gene: TRBJ2-4
CDR3nt: TGTGCCAGCAGCCCCATGACAGGGTACATTCAGTACTTC
CDR3aa: CASSPMTGYIQYF

abundance: -
v_gene: TRBV29-1
d_gene: -
j_gene: TRBJ2-3
CDR3nt: TGCAGCGTTGGAGGGCGCAGCACAGATACGCAGTATTTT
CDR3aa: CSVGGRSTDTQYF

abundance: -
v_gene: TRBV4-2
d_gene: TRBD2
j_gene: TRBJ2-5
CDR3nt: TGTGCCAGCAGCCAGGCACGGGGGGGGGAGACCCAGTACTTC
CDR3aa: CASSQARGGETQYF

abundance: few
v_gene: TRBV11-2
d_gene: TRBD1
j_gene: TRBJ2-7
CDR3nt: TGTGCCAGCAGCGTATCAAGGACAGGGGGCTACGAGCAGTACTTC
CDR3aa: CASSVSRTGGYEQYF

abundance: many
v_gene: TRBV6-1
d_gene: -
j_gene: TRBJ1-5
CDR3nt: TGTGCCAGCACCAACGGCCAGTGGGATCAGCCCCAGCATTTT
CDR3aa: CASTNGQWDQPQHF

abundance: many
v_gene: TRBV12-3/TRBV12-4
d_gene: -
j_gene: TRBJ1-1
CDR3nt: TGTGCCAGCAGTCCCGGTCGGGACCTTGGGGCTTTCTTT
CDR3aa: CASSPGRDLGAFF

abundance: -
v_gene: TRBV7-9
d_gene: TRBD1
j_gene: TRBJ2-2
CDR3nt: TGTGCCAGCAGCACCCGGGACAGGGCGAAAACCGGGGAGCTGTTTTTT
CDR3aa: CASSTRDRAKTGELFF

abundance: many
v_gene: TRBV20-1
d_gene: -
j_gene: TRBJ2-7
CDR3nt: TGCAGTGCTAGTAGGGGCATCCCATCCTACGAGCAGTACTTC
CDR3aa: CSASRGIPSYEQYF

abundance: many
v_gene: TRBV19
d_gene: TRBD1
j_gene: TRBJ1-2
CDR3nt: TGTGCCAGTAGTCCGGGGACAGGGGCGAGATATGGCTACACCTTC
CDR3aa: CASSPGTGARYGYTF

abundance: -
v_gene: TRBV2
d_gene: -
j_gene: TRBJ2-7
CDR3nt: TGTGCCAGCAGCCTGGGGCTCAGGGTAGCCGAGCAGTACTTC
CDR3aa: CASSLGLRVAEQYF

abundance: few
v_gene: TRBV5-1
d_gene: -
j_gene: TRBJ1-1
CDR3nt: TGCGCCAGCAGCTTGGGTTTTGAGGCCACGGGAACTGAAGCTTTCTTT
CDR3aa: CASSLGFEATGTEAFF

abundance: -
v_gene: TRBV9
d_gene: -
j_gene: TRBJ2-3
CDR3nt: TGTGCCAGCAGCGTAGTGGAGGGAACAGATACGCAGTATTTT
CDR3aa: CASSVVEGTDTQYF

abundance: many
v_gene: TRBV28
d_gene: TRBD2
j_gene: TRBJ2-2
CDR3nt: TGTGCCAGCAGTCCCACCCCGGTGGGACTAGCGGGACCCGGGGAGCTGTTTTTT
CDR3aa: CASSPTPVGLAGPGELFF

abundance: many
v_gene: TRBV15
d_gene: -
j_gene: TRBJ1-5
CDR3nt: TGTGCCACCAGCCGCGGTAGCAATCAGCCCCAGCATTTT
CDR3aa: CATSRGSNQPQHF

abundance: many
v_gene: TRBV28
d_gene: -
j_gene: TRBJ1-1
CDR3nt: TGTGCCAGCAGAACCGGGACCCAGAACACTGAAGCTTTCTTT
CDR3aa: CASRTGTQNTEAFF

abundance: many
v_gene: TRBV20-1
d_gene: TRBD1
j_gene: TRBJ1-4
CDR3nt: TGCAGTGCTCCACCCCCGGACAGGGGAAATGAAAAACTGTTTTTT
CDR3aa: CSAPPPDRGNEKLFF

abundance: many
v_gene: TRBV3-1
d_gene: -
j_gene: TRBJ2-7
CDR3nt: TGTGCCAGCAGCCACGGACACGGCTACGAGCAGTACTTC
CDR3aa: CASSHGHGYEQYF

abundance: -
v_gene: TRBV5-4
d_gene: -
j_gene: TRBJ1-1
CDR3nt: TGTGCCAGCAGCCCAAGGACAGACCCAGCCACTGAAGCTTTCTTT
CDR3aa: CASSPRTDPATEAFF

abundance: few
v_gene: TRBV7-2
d_gene: -
j_gene: TRBJ1-3
CDR3nt: TGTGCCAGCAGCCTGGTGGAGATGAGTGGAAACACCATATATTTT
CDR3aa: CASSLVEMSGNTIYF